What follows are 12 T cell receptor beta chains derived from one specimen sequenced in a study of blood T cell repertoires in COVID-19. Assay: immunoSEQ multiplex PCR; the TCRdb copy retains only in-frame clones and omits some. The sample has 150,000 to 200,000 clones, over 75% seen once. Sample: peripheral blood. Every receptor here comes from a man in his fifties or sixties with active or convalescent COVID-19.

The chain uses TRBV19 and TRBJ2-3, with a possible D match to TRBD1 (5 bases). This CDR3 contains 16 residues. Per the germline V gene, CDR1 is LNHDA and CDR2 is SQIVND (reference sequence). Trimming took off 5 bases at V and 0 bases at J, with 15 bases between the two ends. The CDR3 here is CASSSPTELSTDTQYF. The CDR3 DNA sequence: TGTGCCAGTAGTTCACCGACAGAATTAAGCACAGATACGCAGTATTTT.

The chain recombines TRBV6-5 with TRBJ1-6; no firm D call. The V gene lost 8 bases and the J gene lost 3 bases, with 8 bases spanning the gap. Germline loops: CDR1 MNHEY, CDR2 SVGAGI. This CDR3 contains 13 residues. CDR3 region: CASQAGYNSPLHF. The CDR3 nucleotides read TGTGCCAGCCAGGCCGGCTATAATTCACCCCTCCACTTT.

The CDR3 region has the DNA TGTGCCAGCAGCCGGCGACAGGGTGGCAATGAGCAGTTCTTC. Translation gives CASSRRQGGNEQFF. V is TRBV3-1 (or the pseudogene TRBV3-2) and J is TRBJ2-1; 7 bases fit TRBD1. Germline lookup yields CDR1 LGHDT and CDR2 YNNKEL (reference sequence). There are 14 residues in the CDR3. Trimming took 4 bases from V and 6 from J; bases not matched to a gene: 6.

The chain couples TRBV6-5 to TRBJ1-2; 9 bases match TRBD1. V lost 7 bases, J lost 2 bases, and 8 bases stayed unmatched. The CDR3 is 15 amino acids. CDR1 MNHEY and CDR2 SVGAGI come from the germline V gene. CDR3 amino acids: CASMPVGQGNYGYTF. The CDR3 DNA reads TGTGCCAGCATGCCAGTGGGACAGGGAAACTATGGCTACACCTTC.

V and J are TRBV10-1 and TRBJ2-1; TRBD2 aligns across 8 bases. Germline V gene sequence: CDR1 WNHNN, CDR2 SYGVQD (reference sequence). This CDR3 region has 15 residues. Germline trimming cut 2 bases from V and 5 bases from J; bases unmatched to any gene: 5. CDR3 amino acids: CASSEGTRRDNEQFF. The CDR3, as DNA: TGCGCCAGCAGTGAGGGGACTAGGAGAGACAATGAGCAGTTCTTC.

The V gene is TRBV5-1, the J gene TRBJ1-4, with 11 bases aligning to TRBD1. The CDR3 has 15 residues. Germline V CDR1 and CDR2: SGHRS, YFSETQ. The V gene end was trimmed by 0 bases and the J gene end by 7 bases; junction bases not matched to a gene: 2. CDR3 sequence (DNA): TGCGCCAGCAGCTTGGGCGGGACAGGGGGTGAAAAACTGTTTTTT. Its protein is CASSLGGTGGEKLFF.

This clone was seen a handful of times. The CDR3 nucleotides read TGTGCCAGCTCTCCGCCCGGGGAGTCCGACTATGGCTACACCTTC. Protein product: CASSPPGESDYGYTF. The V call is TRBV18, the J call TRBJ1-2; D is unclear. The CDR3 has 15 residues. Per germline, CDR1 KGHSH and CDR2 LQKENI. V lost 6 bases, J lost 3 bases, and 17 bases lay in between.

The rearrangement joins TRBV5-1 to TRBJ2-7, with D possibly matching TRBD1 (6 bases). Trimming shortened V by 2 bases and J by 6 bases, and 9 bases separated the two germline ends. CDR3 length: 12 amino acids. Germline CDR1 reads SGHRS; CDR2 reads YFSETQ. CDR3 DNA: TGCGCCAGCAGCTTATCAGGGGTCGAGCAGTACTTC. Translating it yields CASSLSGVEQYF.

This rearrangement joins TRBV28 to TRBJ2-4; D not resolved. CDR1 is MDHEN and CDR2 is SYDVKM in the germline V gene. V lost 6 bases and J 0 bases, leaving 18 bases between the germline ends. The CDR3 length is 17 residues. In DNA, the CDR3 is TGTGCCAGCAGCCCAATAGGCCCAGAGCGAGCCAAAAACATTCAGTACTTC. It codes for CASSPIGPERAKNIQYF.

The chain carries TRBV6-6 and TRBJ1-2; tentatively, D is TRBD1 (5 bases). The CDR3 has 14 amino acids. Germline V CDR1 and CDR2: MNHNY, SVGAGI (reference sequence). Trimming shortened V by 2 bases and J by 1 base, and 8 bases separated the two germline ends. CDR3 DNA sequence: TGTGCCAGCAGTTACGACAGAAGTAACTATGGCTACACCTTC. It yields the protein CASSYDRSNYGYTF.

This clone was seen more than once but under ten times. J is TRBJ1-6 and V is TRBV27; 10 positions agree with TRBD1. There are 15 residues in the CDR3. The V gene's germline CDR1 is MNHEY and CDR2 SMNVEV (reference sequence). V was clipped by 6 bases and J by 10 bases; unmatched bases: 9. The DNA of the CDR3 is TGTGCCAGCAGCCGAACGGGACAGGGGTTGTCACCCCTCCACTTT. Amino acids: CASSRTGQGLSPLHF.

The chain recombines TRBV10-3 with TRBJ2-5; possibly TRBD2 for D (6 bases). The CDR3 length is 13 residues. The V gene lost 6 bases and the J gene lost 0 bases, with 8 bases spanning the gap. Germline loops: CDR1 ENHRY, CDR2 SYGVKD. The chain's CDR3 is CAIRSGDQETQYF. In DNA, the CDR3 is TGTGCCATCAGGTCGGGGGACCAAGAGACCCAGTACTTC.